These T cell receptor beta chains were read from a single sample in a study of T cells in Graves' hyperthyroidism and ophthalmopathy. TCRdb passed the multiplex PCR reads through MiXCR, listing each CDR3 protein once. There are more than 300,000 distinct CDR3 sequences in the sample; over 11% occur only once, and approximately 9.9% lies in the top ten. The source material was blood. The receptors stem from a woman aged 55-70 years with Graves' hyperthyroidism. CDR3s include the opening cysteine and the closing phenylalanine or tryptophan. The D gene is left open where the match is weak. Clone size is stated in some rows and not others, as once, few, many or a class when expanded.

TRBJ2-5,TRBV20-1,.,TRBD1,TGCAGTGCTCGGGACAGGTTATTCGCCAGAGAGACCCAGTACTTC,CSARDRLFARETQYF
TRBJ2-3,TRBV29-1,many,TRBD2,TGCAGCGTCCTCCGGAGTAGCGGGTGGTTTGATACGCAGTATTTT,CSVLRSSGWFDTQYF
TRBJ2-7,TRBV7-9,.,.,TGTGCCAGCACTACCGACGGGTACGAGCAGTACTTC,CASTTDGYEQYF
TRBJ2-7,TRBV20-1,many,TRBD2,TGCAGTGCTTCCGGGACTAGCGGGGGGGTCTCCTACGAGCAGTACTTC,CSASGTSGGVSYEQYF
TRBJ2-7,TRBV10-3,many,TRBD2,TGTGCCATCAGTGAGTCTCCGGCTAGCGGGAGCGACGAGCAGTACTTC,CAISESPASGSDEQYF
TRBJ2-1,TRBV6-1,.,TRBD2,TGTGCCAGCGGCACAGTTCTAGCGGGATCCTACAATGAGCAGTTCTTC,CASGTVLAGSYNEQFF
TRBJ2-4,TRBV2,many,.,TGTGCCAGCAGTGAAGGACTAACCATTCAGTACTTC,CASSEGLTIQYF
TRBJ2-3,TRBV7-9,many,TRBD2,TGTGCCAGCAGCTTAAACCTAGATTATCCTAGCGGGATCACAGATACGCAGTATTTT,CASSLNLDYPSGITDTQYF
TRBJ2-1,TRBV20-1,many,.,TGCAGTGCTAGAGGTACAAGGACCTCCTACAATGAGCAGTTCTTC,CSARGTRTSYNEQFF
TRBJ1-2,TRBV20-1,.,TRBD1,TGCAGTGCCAGACCGATAGGACAGGCTACCTATGGCTACACCTTC,CSARPIGQATYGYTF